Sequencing of this T cell receptor beta chain was carried out in a study of T cells after posttransplantation cyclophosphamide. Study-level findings and limits: Later post-transplant blood repertoires were often dominated by donor CD8+ memory clones.

A remark on this clone: As yet, its antigen is unknown.

Treatment was busulfan-fludarabine conditioning, a marrow graft, and cyclophosphamide on days +3 and +4. This table comes from immunoSEQ multiplex PCR, and its TCRdb copy is limited to in-frame clones, with some not included. The sample consists of 20,000 to 25,000 clones, around 85% of them appearing once. CDR1 and CDR2 from the germline V gene are SGHDT and YYEEEE. The V segment lost 4 bases and the J segment 5 bases; nucleotides outside the gene matches: 8. The length of the CDR3 is 14 residues. Sample: PBMCs, taken after allogeneic stem cell transplant with posttransplant cyclophosphamide. This receptor was taken from a female patient aged 30-39 years who received an allogeneic stem cell transplant from an unrelated donor, was CMV-positive, and had no GVHD. The T cells may partly be graft donor cells. This chain joins TRBV5-6 and TRBJ2-7; 8 bases fit TRBD1. The DNA of the CDR3 is TGTGCCAGCAGCGATCCGGACAGGGCGGACGAGCAGTACTTC. It yields the protein CASSDPDRADEQYF.